The 23 T cell receptor beta chains reported below all come from one sample, sequenced in a study of blood T cell repertoires in COVID-19. Assay: immunoSEQ multiplex PCR; the TCRdb copy retains only in-frame clones and omits some. This table holds roughly 100,000 clones, 70% to 85% found once. The sequencing input was peripheral blood. Receptors were obtained from a man between 65 and 80 years old with acute or convalescent COVID-19.

This chain joins TRBV3-1 (or the pseudogene TRBV3-2) and TRBJ2-7, with 10 bases fitting TRBD1. Germline lookup yields CDR1 LGHDT and CDR2 YNNKEL (reference sequence). The CDR3 has 17 residues. The junction had 14 bases not matched to a gene; V was cut back by 0 bases and J by 9 bases. This chain's CDR3 is CASSQDRGQGFHARQYF. In DNA form, the CDR3 reads TGTGCCAGCAGCCAAGATCGGGGACAGGGGTTTCACGCCAGGCAGTACTTC.

J is TRBJ2-1 and V is TRBV6-4; no clear D gene. Germline V lookup: CDR1 MRHNA, CDR2 SNTAGT. This CDR3 has 15 residues. The V gene lost 7 bases and the J gene lost 6 bases, with 19 bases spanning the gap. The CDR3 DNA follows: TGTGCCAGCAAACTTGAGGCCGGAATCCCCAATGAGCAGTTCTTC. It is translated as CASKLEAGIPNEQFF.

The rearrangement links TRBV6-5 to TRBJ2-5, with a tentative D call TRBD2 (6 bases). This CDR3 is 14 amino acids long. The V end was cut by 3 bases, the J end by 6 bases, with 14 bases between. Looked up from germline, CDR1 is MNHEY and CDR2 is SVGAGI. CDR3 DNA sequence: TGTGCCAGCAGTTATGGGGGGTTCGATAAGACCCAGTACTTC. The encoded protein is CASSYGGFDKTQYF.

The chain links TRBV28 to TRBJ2-7; 10 nucleotides align to TRBD1. CDR3 length equals 15 residues. The junction had 9 bases not matched to a gene; V was cut back by 6 bases and J by 4 bases. Germline V CDR1 and CDR2: MDHEN, SYDVKM. CDR3 loop: CASSSHRQGAYEQYF. For the CDR3, the DNA is TGTGCCAGCAGCTCCCACCGACAGGGGGCTTACGAGCAGTACTTC.

This chain links TRBV6-2 or TRBV6-3 with TRBJ2-7; possible D gene TRBD1, 6 bases. The V and J ends lost 4 bases and 0 bases respectively, with 10 bases between them. There are 14 residues in the CDR3. Germline V gives CDR1 MNHEY, CDR2 SVGEGT. The CDR3 DNA is TGTGCCAGCAGTTTAACGACAGGCTCCTACGAGCAGTACTTC. Translated, it gives CASSLTTGSYEQYF.

This clone was detected only a few times. This same CDR3 is encoded by further DNA sequences in the sample. This chain connects TRBV5-1 to TRBJ1-4; D is possibly TRBD1 (6 bases). Germline V gene lookup returns CDR1 SGHRS and CDR2 YFSETQ. V lost 4 bases, J lost 4 bases, and 11 bases lay in between. The CDR3 sequence is 14 residues long. The chain's CDR3 is CASSLGQINEKLFF. DNA for the CDR3: TGCGCCAGCAGCCTCGGACAGATTAATGAAAAACTGTTTTTT.

This clone appeared a single time. The CDR3 here is CAWRGPLVTEAFF. Written as DNA, the CDR3 is TGTGCCTGGAGGGGGCCCCTTGTCACTGAAGCTTTCTTT. The chain recombines TRBV30 with TRBJ1-1; a possible D gene is TRBD1 (5 bases). Germline CDR1 and CDR2: GTSNPN and SVGIG (reference sequence). The germline V and J ends were trimmed by 3 bases and 4 bases, with 12 bases remaining between them. The CDR3 spans 13 residues.

The J gene is TRBJ1-4, the V gene TRBV29-1, with D possibly TRBD1 on 6 matching bases. Trimming took off 4 bases at V and 0 bases at J, with 9 bases between the two ends. This CDR3 spans 14 amino acids. Germline V gene lookup returns CDR1 SQVTM and CDR2 ANQGSEA. In nucleotides, the CDR3 is TGCAGCGTTGTACAGGGTGCAACTAATGAAAAACTGTTTTTT. Its translation is CSVVQGATNEKLFF.

This clone came up a few times. The chain carries TRBV3-1 (or the pseudogene TRBV3-2) and TRBJ2-1, with 13 nucleotides matching TRBD2. Germline V gene data show CDR1 as LGHDT and CDR2 as YNNKEL (reference sequence). Germline trimming cut 6 bases from V and 1 base from J; bases unmatched to any gene: 6. This CDR3 has 17 residues. In DNA form, the CDR3 reads TGTGCCAGCAGAGACGGACTAGCGGGAGAGTCCTACAATGAGCAGTTCTTC. This translates into CASRDGLAGESYNEQFF.

The J gene is TRBJ1-2, the V gene TRBV9, with D tentatively TRBD1 (5 bases). This CDR3 region has 14 residues. Germline assignment: CDR1 SGDLS and CDR2 YYNGEE. V lost 2 bases, J lost 1 base, and 9 bases lay in between. The CDR3 sequence: CASSVGGNNYGYTF. The CDR3 DNA sequence: TGTGCCAGCAGCGTGGGGGGAAATAACTATGGCTACACCTTC. The full variable domain, with the rest looked up from reference TRBV9 and TRBJ1-2, is DSGVTQTPKHLITATGQRVTLRCSPRSGDLSVYWYQQSLDQGLQFLIQYYNGEERAKGNILERFSAQQFPDLHSELNLSSLELGDSALYFCASSVGGNNYGYTFGSGTRLTVV.

This chain uses TRBV7-9 with TRBJ2-7; no firm D call. Germline CDR1 SEHNR, CDR2 FQNEAQ (reference sequence). The germline V and J ends were trimmed by 4 bases and 2 bases, with 12 bases remaining between them. The CDR3 has 14 residues. Written as DNA, the CDR3 is TGTGCCAGCAGCTACGAAGAGGTAACCTACGAGCAGTACTTC. It is translated as CASSYEEVTYEQYF.

In DNA, the CDR3 is TGTGCCAGCAGACCCCCCCTAGCGGGGGGCCGTCCAGCCAAAAACATTCAGTACTTC. This encodes CASRPPLAGGRPAKNIQYF. The chain joins TRBV2 to TRBJ2-4; 11 nucleotides align to TRBD2. In germline, CDR1 is SNHLY, CDR2 FYNNEI. The CDR3 contains 19 residues. V lost 6 bases and J lost 0; bases outside the gene matches: 13.

This clone was seen only once. The chain uses TRBV20-1 and TRBJ2-1, with D unclear. Germline CDR1 reads DFQATT; CDR2 reads SNEGSKA (reference sequence). V was trimmed by 5 bases and J by 8 bases, leaving 7 bases between them. CDR3 length equals 10 residues. The CDR3 spells CSAALDEQFF. CDR3 nucleotide sequence: TGCAGTGCTGCGCTTGATGAGCAGTTCTTC.

The chain carries TRBV23-1 and TRBJ1-4; no reliable D call. TRBV23-1 is an ORF, with its function uncertain. The CDR3 spans 16 residues. The ends were cut back, 3 bases at V and 0 bases at J, with 11 bases in the middle. In nucleotides, the CDR3 is TGCGCCAGCAGTCACCCCCCGGTGGCAACTAATGAAAAACTGTTTTTT. It yields the protein CASSHPPVATNEKLFF.

V gene TRBV4-3 combines with J gene TRBJ1-4; D is perhaps TRBD1 (6 bases). This CDR3 is built from 16 residues. CDR1 is LGHNA, CDR2 YSLEER, per germline. V gave up 0 bases and J gave up 8 bases, with 16 bases separating them. The CDR3 DNA follows: TGCGCCAGCAGCCAAGATTCTGAGGGGGGGAGGGAAAAACTGTTTTTT. Protein sequence: CASSQDSEGGREKLFF.

DNA for the CDR3: TGTGCCAGCAGCCCCGGGACAGCTAATAACTATGGCTACACCTTC. Protein product: CASSPGTANNYGYTF. V and J are TRBV7-3 and TRBJ1-2; TRBD1 matches at 7 bases. J lost 1 base, V lost 5 bases, and 7 bases had no gene match. Germline-derived CDR1 and CDR2 are SGHTA and FQGTGA. The CDR3 totals 15 residues.

This clone has only one observation. The chain carries TRBV2 and TRBJ2-2, with 7 nucleotides matching TRBD2. This CDR3 has 14 amino acids. Unmatched junction bases numbered 3, after V lost 6 bases and J lost 2 bases. The V gene's germline CDR1 is SNHLY and CDR2 FYNNEI. CDR3 region: CASRAGLNTGELFF. The CDR3 DNA reads as TGTGCCAGCAGAGCGGGACTTAACACCGGGGAGCTGTTTTTT. The full variable domain, with the rest looked up from reference TRBV2 and TRBJ2-2, is EPEVTQTPSHQVTQMGQEVILRCVPISNHLYFYWYRQILGQKVEFLVSFYNNEISEKSEIFDDQFSVERPDGSNFTLKIRSTKLEDSAMYFCASRAGLNTGELFFGEGSRLTVL.

This clone was picked up one time. The chain links TRBV6-5 to TRBJ2-7; TRBD1 is a possible D gene (6 bases). V lost 3 bases and J 7 bases, leaving 16 bases between the germline ends. In germline, CDR1 is MNHEY, CDR2 SVGAGI. The CDR3 totals 14 residues. CDR3 residues: CASSYQQGTSEQYF. CDR3 bases: TGTGCCAGCAGTTATCAACAGGGTACTTCAGAGCAGTACTTC.

Written as DNA, the CDR3 is TGTGCCAGCAGCGTAGCAATGGGGGCGAGCTCTGGAAACACCATATATTTT. Its translation is CASSVAMGASSGNTIYF. This chain links TRBV9 with TRBJ1-3, with a weak D call TRBD1 (6 bases). This CDR3 contains 17 residues. Trimming cost V 0 bases and J 0 bases, with 13 bases left between them. Per the germline V gene, CDR1 is SGDLS and CDR2 is YYNGEE.

This chain joins TRBV28 and TRBJ2-1, with D perhaps matching TRBD2 (6 bases). Germline V gene data show CDR1 as MDHEN and CDR2 as SYDVKM. CDR3 size: 15 residues. Trimming took 8 bases from V and 10 from J, leaving 24 bases between them. CDR3 nucleotide sequence: TGTGCCAGCTCCAGTTCTAGCGCTACAAAGGGCGAGCAGTTCTTC. This sequence encodes CASSSSSATKGEQFF.

The chain couples TRBV27 to TRBJ1-2; D is possibly TRBD1 (5 bases). The CDR3 length is 14 residues. CDR1 is MNHEY, CDR2 SMNVEV, per germline (reference sequence). V dropped 8 bases and J dropped 2 bases, with 15 bases sitting between them. This chain's CDR3 is CASRMGGYNYGYTF. CDR3 nucleotides: TGTGCCAGCCGCATGGGGGGGTACAACTATGGCTACACCTTC.

The V and J genes are TRBV4-3 and TRBJ2-1, with 8 nucleotides matching TRBD2. After removal of 4 bases from V and 5 bases from J, the junction contained 10 bases not matched to a gene. The CDR3 is 16 residues long. Germline assignment: CDR1 LGHNA and CDR2 YSLEER. The CDR3 nucleotides are TGCGCCAGCAGCCCCCAGGTCGGCGGGGGGAACAATGAGCAGTTCTTC. Amino acid sequence: CASSPQVGGGNNEQFF.

This clone was detected once. This chain uses TRBV4-1 with TRBJ1-2; D might be TRBD1 (6 bases). The V and J ends lost 4 bases and 0 bases respectively, with 15 bases between them. CDR1 MGHRA and CDR2 YSYEKL come from the germline V gene. The length of the CDR3 is 16 residues. This CDR3 reads CASSPQGTGTNYGYTF. The CDR3 bases are TGCGCCAGCAGCCCCCAGGGGACGGGAACTAACTATGGCTACACCTTC.